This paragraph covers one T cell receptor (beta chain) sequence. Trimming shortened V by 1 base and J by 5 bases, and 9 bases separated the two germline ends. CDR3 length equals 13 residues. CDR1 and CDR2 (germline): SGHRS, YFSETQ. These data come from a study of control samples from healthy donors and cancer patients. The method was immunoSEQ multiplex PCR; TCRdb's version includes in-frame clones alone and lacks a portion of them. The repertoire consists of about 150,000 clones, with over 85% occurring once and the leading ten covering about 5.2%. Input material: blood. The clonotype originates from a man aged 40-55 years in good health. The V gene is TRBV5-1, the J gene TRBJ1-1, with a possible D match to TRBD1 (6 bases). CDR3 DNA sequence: TGCGCCAGCAGCTTGAACAGGGATACTGAAGCTTTCTTT. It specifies CASSLNRDTEAFF.